Here is one TCR beta chain with its context. This clone's antigen is unknown. Per-base qualities were not stored, and no clone one base away is much larger. This specimen belongs to a study of blood T cell repertoires in COVID-19 (TCRdb year 2020). Study-level background: Samples covering the acute and convalescent phases of COVID-19 were provided by collaborators in the United States, Italy and Spain. The dataset comprised deeply sampled blood TCRbeta repertoires from subjects exposed to, actively infected with, or recovered from COVID-19. Where HLA class I and class II types were available, the types were taken from metadata supplied by the sample provider, not from assay-based typing. A freely available public database, intended as a resource for researchers studying the immune response to SARS-CoV-2, is where the repertoires were released. The samples were drawn from two sources: the first 160 participants of the ongoing ImmuneRACE study, and approximately 1,300 subjects contributed by 6 global collaborators. The material from the prospective study consisted of cDNA or gDNA derived from T cells, B-cell-depleted T cells, or PBMCs. Sample metadata almost always included a de-identified subject ID, COVID-19 status, age in years and sex.

Enrolling through a virtual design, the prospective study's participants ranged in age from roughly 18 to 100 years and lived across some 22 United States geographic areas. To assign participants to cohorts, the prospective study relied on clinical history that participants themselves reported in a screening survey and a study questionnaire. Each participant in the prospective study had whole blood, serum and a nasopharyngeal or oropharyngeal swab collected by mobile phlebotomists. Additional blood draws and questionnaires over an approximately two-month period could optionally be provided by prospective study participants. Before DNA extraction, blood samples from the prospective study were shipped at room temperature or frozen. TCRbeta CDR3 regions were amplified from genomic DNA using the immunoSEQ Assay, a bias-controlled multiplex PCR. The authors' analysis ran thus. The number of nucleated cells in each sample was estimated by amplification of reference gene primers within the assay. Sequence reads were collapsed and filtered to measure the absolute abundance of every unique TCRbeta CDR3 rearrangement. For each sample, productive Simpson clonality was calculated as the square root of Simpson's diversity index over productive rearrangements. This immuneACCESS table, as held by TCRdb, lists in-frame sequences with V and J called but not all clones. Of the missing ones, under half trace to an unresolved V gene in checked studies; the others have no known cause. V and J calls and clone size are those listed in that table; D and trimming were worked out from the DNA. This sample comprises 290,000 or so clones, almost 90% of them detected only once. The ten largest clones take up approximately 4.3% of the sample.

On the study overall, not on this receptor specifically: The quantity of clinical and demographic metadata differed by source and by participant and was supplied without curation.

Here V drops 7 bases and J drops 0 bases, and the junction holds 11 bases not matched to any gene. CDR1 is given as SNHLY and CDR2 as FYNNEI, both from the germline V gene. From the cysteine up to the phenylalanine, the CDR3 has a length of 16 residues. Only the CDR3 DNA is retained, 48 bases long and in frame from the first base. The V and J segments used are TRBV2 and TRBJ2-7; 8 junctional bases match TRBD1. The material sequenced was PBMCs or T cells enriched from blood (not recorded which). The receptor was derived from a woman between 18 and 30 years old with acute COVID-19. At the DNA level, the sequence is TGTGCCAGCATCGATGCGACAGGGGTTAGCTCCTACGAGCAGTACTTC. It specifies CASIDATGVSSYEQYF.